Described below is a single TCR beta chain sequence and its context. This record belongs to a study of blood T cell repertoires in COVID-19. Participants, about 18 to 95 years old, spanned more than 20 US areas. After removal of 0 bases from V and 6 bases from J, the junction contained 6 bases not matched to a gene. Germline CDR1 and CDR2: SGHAT and FQNNGV. CDR3 length: 15 residues. Source study methods: Quantification of nucleated cells was approximated via reference gene primer amplification. Repertoires were generated with immunoSEQ multiplex PCR, while TCRdb's copy carries only in-frame clones and drops some. The V and J calls and clone size come from that table; D and trimming were worked out from the DNA. Here the sample spans some 350,000 clones, 75% to 90% being singletons.

The clonotype was recovered from a young man who had recovered from COVID-19. The V call is TRBV11-2, the J call TRBJ2-3, with TRBD2 matching 7 bases. Sample: PBMCs or T cells enriched from blood (not recorded which). CDR3 sequence (DNA): TGTGCCAGCAGCTTAGAGGGGGGGGATAGTGATACGCAGTATTTT. It codes for CASSLEGGDSDTQYF.